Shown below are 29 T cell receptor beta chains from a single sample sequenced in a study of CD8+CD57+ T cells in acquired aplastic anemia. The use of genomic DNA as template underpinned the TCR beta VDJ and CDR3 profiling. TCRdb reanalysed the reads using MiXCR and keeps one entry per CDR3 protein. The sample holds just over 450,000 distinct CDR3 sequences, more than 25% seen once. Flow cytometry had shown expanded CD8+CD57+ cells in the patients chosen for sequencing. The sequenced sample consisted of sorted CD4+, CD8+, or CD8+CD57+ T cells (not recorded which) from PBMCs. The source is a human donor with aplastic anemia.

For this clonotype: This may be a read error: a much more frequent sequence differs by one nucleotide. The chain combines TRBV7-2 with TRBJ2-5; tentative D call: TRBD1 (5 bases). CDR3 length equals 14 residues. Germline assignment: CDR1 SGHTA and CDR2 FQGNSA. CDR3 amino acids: CASGLADSQETQYF. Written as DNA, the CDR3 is TGTGCCAGCGGCTTAGCTGACAGCCAAGAGACCCAGTACTTC.

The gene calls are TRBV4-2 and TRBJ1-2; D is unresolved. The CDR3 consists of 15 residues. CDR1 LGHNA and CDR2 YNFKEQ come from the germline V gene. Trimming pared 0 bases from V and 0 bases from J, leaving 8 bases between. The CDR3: CASSQDKSTNYGYTF. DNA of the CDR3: TGTGCCAGCAGCCAAGATAAGAGTACTAACTATGGCTACACCTTC.

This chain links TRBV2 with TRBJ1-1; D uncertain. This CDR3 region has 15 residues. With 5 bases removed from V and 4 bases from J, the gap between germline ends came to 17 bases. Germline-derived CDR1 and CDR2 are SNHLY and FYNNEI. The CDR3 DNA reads TGTGCCAGCAGTTACTCGTCGGGGATGGCCACTGAAGCTTTCTTT. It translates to CASSYSSGMATEAFF.

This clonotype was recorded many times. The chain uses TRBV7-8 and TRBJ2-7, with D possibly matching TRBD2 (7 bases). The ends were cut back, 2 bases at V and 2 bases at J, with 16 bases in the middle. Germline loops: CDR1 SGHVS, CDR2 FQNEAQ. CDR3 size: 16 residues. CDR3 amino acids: CASSLFLGGQTYEQYF. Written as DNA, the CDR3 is TGTGCCAGCAGCTTATTTCTGGGGGGGCAAACCTACGAGCAGTACTTC.

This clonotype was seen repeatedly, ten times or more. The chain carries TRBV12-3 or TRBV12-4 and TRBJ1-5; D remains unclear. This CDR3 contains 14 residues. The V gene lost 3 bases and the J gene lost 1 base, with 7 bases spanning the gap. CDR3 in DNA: TGTGCCAGCAGTTTCTTCGGGAGCAATCAGCCCCAGCATTTT. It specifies CASSFFGSNQPQHF.

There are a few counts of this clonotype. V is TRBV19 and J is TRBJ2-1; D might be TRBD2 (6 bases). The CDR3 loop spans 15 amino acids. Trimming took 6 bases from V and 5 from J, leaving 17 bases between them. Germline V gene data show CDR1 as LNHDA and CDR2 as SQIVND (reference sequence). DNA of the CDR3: TGTGCCAGTAGCCCAACCGTCGGGAGTCACAATGAGCAGTTCTTC. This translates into CASSPTVGSHNEQFF.

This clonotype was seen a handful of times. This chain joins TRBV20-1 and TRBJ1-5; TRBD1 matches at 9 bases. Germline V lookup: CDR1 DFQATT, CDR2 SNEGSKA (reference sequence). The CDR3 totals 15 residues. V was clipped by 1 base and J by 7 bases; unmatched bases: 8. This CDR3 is CSARVLTGGGQPQHF. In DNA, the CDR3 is TGCAGTGCTAGAGTTCTGACAGGGGGGGGGCAGCCCCAGCATTTT.

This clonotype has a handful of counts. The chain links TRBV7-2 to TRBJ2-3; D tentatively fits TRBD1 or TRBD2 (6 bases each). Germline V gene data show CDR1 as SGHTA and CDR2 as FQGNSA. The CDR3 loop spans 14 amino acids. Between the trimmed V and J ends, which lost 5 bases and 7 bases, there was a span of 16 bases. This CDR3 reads CASSPRGTSYTQYF. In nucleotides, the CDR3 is TGTGCCAGCAGCCCCCGGGGGACAAGCTATACGCAGTATTTT.

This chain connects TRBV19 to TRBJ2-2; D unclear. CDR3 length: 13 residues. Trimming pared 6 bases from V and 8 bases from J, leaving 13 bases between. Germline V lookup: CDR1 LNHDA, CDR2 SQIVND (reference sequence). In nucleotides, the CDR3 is TGTGCCAGTAGCAATGGAAGGGTTGGGGAGCTGTTTTTT. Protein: CASSNGRVGELFF.

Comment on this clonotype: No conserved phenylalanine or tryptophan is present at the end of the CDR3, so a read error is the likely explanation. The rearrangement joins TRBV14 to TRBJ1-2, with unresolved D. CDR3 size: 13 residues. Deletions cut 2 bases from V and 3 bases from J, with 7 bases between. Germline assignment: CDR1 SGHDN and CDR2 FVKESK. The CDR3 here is CASSQQLDYGYTS. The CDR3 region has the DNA TGTGCCAGCAGCCAACAGCTGGACTATGGCTACACCTCC.

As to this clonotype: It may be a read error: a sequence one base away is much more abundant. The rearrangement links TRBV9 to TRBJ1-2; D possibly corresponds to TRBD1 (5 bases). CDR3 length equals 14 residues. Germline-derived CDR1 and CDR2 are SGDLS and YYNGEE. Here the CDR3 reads CASSLQKDISGYAF. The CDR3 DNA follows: TGTGCCAGCAGCTTACAAAAGGACATCTCTGGCTACGCCTTC. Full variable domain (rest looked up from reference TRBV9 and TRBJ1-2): DSGVTQTPKHLITATGQRVTLRCSPRSGDLSVYWYQQSLDQGLQFLIQYYNGEERAKGNILERFSAQQFPDLHSELNLSSLELGDSALYFCASSLQKDISGYAFGSGTRLTVV.

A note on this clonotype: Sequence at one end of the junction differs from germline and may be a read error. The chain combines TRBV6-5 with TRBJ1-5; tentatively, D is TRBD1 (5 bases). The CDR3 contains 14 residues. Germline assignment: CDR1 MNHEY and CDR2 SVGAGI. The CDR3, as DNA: TGTGCCAGCAGTTCCTGGGGGGATAATCAGTCCCAGCATTTT. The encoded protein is CASSSWGDNQSQHF.

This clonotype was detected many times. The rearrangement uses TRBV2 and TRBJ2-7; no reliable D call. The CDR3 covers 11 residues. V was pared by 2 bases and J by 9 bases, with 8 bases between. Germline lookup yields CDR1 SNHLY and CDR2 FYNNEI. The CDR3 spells CASSESPRQYF. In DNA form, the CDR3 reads TGTGCCAGCAGTGAATCTCCCCGGCAGTACTTC.

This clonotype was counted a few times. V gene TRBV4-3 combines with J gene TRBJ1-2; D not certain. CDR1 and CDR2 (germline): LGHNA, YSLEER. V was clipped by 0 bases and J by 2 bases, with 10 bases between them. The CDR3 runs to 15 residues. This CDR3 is CASSQDTVQNYGYTF. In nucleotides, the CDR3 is TGCGCCAGCAGCCAAGATACAGTCCAGAACTATGGCTACACCTTC.

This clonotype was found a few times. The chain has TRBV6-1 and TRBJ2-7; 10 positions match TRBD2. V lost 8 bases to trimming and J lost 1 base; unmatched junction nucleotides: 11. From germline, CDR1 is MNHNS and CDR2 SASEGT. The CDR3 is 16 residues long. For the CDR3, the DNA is TGTGCCAGCGGTAGGAGAGCGGGAGGGGGATCCTACGAGCAGTACTTC. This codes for CASGRRAGGGSYEQYF.

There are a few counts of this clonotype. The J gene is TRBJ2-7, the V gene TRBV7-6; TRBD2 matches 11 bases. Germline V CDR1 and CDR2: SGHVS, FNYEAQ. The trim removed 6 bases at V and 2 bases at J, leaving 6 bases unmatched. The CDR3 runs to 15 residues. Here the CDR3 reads CASRLLAGAPYEQYF. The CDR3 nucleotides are TGTGCCAGCAGATTACTAGCGGGGGCCCCCTACGAGCAGTACTTC. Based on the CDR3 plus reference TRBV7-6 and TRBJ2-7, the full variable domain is GAGVSQSPRYKVTKRGQDVALRCDPISGHVSLYWYRQALGQGPEFLTYFNYEAQQDKSGLPNDRFSAERPEGSISTLTIQRTEQRDSAMYRCASRLLAGAPYEQYFGPGTRLTVT.

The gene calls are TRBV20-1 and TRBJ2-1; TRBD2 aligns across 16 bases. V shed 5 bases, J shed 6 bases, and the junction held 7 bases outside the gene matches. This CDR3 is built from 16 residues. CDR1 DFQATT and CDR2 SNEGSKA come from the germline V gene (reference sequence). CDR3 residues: CSADGTSGRVPNEQFF. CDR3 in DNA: TGCAGTGCTGATGGGACTAGCGGGAGGGTCCCCAATGAGCAGTTCTTC.

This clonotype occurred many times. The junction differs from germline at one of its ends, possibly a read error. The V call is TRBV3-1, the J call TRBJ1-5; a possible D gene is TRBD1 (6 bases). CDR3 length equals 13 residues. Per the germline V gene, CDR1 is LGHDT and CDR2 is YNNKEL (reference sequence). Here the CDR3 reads CASSQGRDQPQHF. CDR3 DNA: TGCGCCAGCAGTCAGGGGAGGGATCAGCCCCAGCATTTT.

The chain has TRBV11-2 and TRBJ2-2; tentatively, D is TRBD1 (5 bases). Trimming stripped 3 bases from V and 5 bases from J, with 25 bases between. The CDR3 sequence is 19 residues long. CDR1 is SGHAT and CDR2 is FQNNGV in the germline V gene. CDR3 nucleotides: TGTGCCAGCAGCTTCTGGGGCCTTGTCCATCGGTCCATGACCGGGGAGCTGTTTTTT. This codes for CASSFWGLVHRSMTGELFF.

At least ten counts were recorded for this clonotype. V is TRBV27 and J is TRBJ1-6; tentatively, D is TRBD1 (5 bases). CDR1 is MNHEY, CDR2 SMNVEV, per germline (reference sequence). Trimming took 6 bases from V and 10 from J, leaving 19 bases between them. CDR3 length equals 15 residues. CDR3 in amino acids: CASRGVGQERSPLHF. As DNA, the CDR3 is TGTGCCAGCAGGGGGGTGGGGCAAGAAAGGTCACCCCTCCACTTT.

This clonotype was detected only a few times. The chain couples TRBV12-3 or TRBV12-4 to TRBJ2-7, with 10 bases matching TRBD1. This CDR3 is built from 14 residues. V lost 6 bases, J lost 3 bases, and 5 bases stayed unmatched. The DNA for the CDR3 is TGTGCCAGCAGGTGGACAGGGGGGGGCTACGAGCAGTACTTC. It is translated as CASRWTGGGYEQYF.

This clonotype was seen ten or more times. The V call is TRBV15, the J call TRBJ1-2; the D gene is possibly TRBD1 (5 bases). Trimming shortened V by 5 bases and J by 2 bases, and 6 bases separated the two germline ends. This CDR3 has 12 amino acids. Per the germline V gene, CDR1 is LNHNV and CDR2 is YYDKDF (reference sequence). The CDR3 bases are TGTGCCACCAGCCGGGACAACTATGGCTACACCTTC. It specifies CATSRDNYGYTF.

The CDR3 loop reads CASSQDRGGRQYF. CDR3 in DNA: TGTGCCAGCAGCCAAGATAGGGGAGGTCGGCAGTACTTC. The chain uses TRBV3-1 and TRBJ2-7; D may be TRBD2 (6 bases). V lost 0 bases to trimming and J lost 9 bases, with 12 bases between them. The length of the CDR3 is 13 residues. Germline lookup yields CDR1 LGHDT and CDR2 YNNKEL (reference sequence).

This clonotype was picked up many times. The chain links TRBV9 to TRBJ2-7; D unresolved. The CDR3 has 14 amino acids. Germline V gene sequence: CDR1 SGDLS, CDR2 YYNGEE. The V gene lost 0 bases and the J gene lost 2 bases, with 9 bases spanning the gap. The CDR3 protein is CASSVDAQTYEQYF. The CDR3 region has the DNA TGTGCCAGCAGCGTAGATGCACAAACCTACGAGCAGTACTTC. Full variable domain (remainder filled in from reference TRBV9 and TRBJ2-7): DSGVTQTPKHLITATGQRVTLRCSPRSGDLSVYWYQQSLDQGLQFLIQYYNGEERAKGNILERFSAQQFPDLHSELNLSSLELGDSALYFCASSVDAQTYEQYFGPGTRLTVT.

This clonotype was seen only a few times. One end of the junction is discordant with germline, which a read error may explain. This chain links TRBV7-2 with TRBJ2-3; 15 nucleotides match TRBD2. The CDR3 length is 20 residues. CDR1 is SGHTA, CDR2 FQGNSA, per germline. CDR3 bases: TGTGCCAGCAGCCCGAAACTAAGTGGACTAGCGGGAGGGGTAACAGTTACGCAGTATTTT. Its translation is CASSPKLSGLAGGVTVTQYF. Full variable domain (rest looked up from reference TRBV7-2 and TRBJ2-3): GAGVSQSPSNKVTEKGKDVELRCDPISGHTALYWYRQSLGQGLEFLIYFQGNSAPDKSGLPSDRFSAERTGGSVSTLTIQRTQQEDSAVYLCASSPKLSGLAGGVTVTQYFGPGTRLTVL.

CDR3 DNA sequence: TGTGCCAGCAGTTCAACCGGGTGGGACACTGAAGCTTTCTTT. It yields the protein CASSSTGWDTEAFF. The chain recombines TRBV5-6 with TRBJ1-1, with D unresolved. Germline CDR1 and CDR2: SGHDT and YYEEEE. The CDR3 covers 14 residues. V was pared by 5 bases and J by 3 bases, with 14 bases between. Drawing the rest from reference TRBV5-6 and TRBJ1-1, the complete variable domain is DAGVTQSPTHLIKTRGQQVTLRCSPKSGHDTVSWYQQALGQGPQFIFQYYEEEERQRGNFPDRFSGHQFPNYSSELNVNALLLGDSALYLCASSSTGWDTEAFFGQGTRLTVV.

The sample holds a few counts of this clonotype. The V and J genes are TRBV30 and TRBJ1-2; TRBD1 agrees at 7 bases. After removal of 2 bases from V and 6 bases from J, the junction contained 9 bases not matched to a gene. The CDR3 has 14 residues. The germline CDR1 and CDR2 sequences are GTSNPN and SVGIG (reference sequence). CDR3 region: CAWSLRQGGDGYTF. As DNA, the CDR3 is TGTGCCTGGAGTCTCCGACAGGGAGGAGATGGCTACACCTTC.

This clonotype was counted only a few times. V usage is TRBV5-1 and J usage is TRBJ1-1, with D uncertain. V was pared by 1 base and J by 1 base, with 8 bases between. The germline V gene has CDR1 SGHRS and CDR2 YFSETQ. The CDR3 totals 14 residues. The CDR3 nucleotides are TGCGCCAGCAGCTTGAATGAGAGGAACACTGAAGCTTTCTTT. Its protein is CASSLNERNTEAFF.

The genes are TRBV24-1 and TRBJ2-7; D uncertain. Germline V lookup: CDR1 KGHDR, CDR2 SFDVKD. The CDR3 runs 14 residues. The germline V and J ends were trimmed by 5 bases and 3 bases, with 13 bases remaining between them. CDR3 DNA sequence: TGTGCCACCAGTGGCAGCCTTAAGAGCTACGAGCAGTACGTC. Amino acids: CATSGSLKSYEQYV.